This T cell receptor beta chain was profiled in a study of human T cells and chemical hapten exposure. Study-wide points: TCRs exceeding 1 in 1000 frequency stayed unchanged with DPC sensitization.

V lost 3 bases and J lost 3, with 11 bases in between. Germline V gene lookup returns CDR1 LNHDA and CDR2 SQIVND (reference sequence). CDR3 length: 14 residues. Time point denoted: patch test 3, about 24 weeks after DPC sensitization. As for treatment: therapeutic diphenylcyclopropenone sensitization with weekly scalp DPC. TCRdb ran MiXCR on the RACE reads and lists one entry per CDR3 protein. Of approximately 71,000 distinct CDR3 sequences listed, more than 9.5% are singletons. The sample holds a few counts of this clonotype. Its antigen remains unknown. The TCR originated in a woman aged 50 to 65 with alopecia areata. Some clones in this sample may be carry-over from other donors' samples. Sequenced here: whole blood, sampled in connection with sensitization to the hapten diphenylcyclopropenone (DPC). V usage is TRBV19 and J usage is TRBJ1-2; D unclear. The CDR3 loop reads CASSISPLDYGYTF. The CDR3 DNA sequence: TGTGCCAGTAGTATCAGCCCATTGGACTATGGCTACACCTTC.